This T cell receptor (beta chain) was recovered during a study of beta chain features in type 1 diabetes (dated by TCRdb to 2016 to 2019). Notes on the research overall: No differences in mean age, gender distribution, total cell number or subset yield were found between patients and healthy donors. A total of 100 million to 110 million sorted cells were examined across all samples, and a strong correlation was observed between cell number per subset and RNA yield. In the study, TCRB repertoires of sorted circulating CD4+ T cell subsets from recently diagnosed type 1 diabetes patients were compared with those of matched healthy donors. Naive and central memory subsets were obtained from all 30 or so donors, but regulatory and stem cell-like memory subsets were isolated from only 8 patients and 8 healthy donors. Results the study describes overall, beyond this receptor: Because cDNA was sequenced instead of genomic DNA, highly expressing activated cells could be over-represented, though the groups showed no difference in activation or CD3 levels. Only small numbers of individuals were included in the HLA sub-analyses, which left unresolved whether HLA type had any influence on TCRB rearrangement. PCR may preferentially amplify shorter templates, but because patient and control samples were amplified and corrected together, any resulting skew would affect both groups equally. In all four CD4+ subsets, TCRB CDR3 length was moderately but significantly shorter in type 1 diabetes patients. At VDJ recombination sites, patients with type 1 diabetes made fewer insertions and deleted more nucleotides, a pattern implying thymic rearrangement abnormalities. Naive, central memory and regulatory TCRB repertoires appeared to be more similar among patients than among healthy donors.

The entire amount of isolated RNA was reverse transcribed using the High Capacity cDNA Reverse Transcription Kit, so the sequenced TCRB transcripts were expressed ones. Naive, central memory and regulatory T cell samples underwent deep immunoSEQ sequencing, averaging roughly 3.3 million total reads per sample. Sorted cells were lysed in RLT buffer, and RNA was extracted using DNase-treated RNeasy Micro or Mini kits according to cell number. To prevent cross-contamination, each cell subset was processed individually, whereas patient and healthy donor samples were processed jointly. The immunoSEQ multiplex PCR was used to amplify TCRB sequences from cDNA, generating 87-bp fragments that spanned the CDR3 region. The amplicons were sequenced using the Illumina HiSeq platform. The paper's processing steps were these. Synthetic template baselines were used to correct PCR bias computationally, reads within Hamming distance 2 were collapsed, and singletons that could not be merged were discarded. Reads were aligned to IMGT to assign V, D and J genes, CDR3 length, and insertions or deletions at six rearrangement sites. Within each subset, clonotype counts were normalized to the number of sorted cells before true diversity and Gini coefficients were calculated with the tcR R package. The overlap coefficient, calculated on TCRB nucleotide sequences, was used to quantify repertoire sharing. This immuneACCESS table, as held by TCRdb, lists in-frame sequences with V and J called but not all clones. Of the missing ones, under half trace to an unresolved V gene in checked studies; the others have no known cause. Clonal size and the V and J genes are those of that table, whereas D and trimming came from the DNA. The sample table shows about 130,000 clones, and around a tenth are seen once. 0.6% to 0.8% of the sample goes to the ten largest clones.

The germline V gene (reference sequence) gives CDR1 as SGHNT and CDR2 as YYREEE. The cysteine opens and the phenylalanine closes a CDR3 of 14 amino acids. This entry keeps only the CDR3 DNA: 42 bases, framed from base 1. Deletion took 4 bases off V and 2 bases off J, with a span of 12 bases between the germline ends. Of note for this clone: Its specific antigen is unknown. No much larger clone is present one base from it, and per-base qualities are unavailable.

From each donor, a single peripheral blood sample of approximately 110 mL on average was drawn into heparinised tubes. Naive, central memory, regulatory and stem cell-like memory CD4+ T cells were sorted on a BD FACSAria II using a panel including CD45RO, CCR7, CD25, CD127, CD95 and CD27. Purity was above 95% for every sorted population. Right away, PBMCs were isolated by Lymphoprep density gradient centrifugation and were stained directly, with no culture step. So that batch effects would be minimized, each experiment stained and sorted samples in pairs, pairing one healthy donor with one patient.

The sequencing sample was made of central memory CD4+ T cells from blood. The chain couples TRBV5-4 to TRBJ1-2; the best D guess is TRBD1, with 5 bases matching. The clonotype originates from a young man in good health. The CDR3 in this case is CASSGGVANYGYTF. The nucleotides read TGTGCCAGCAGCGGGGGGGTCGCAAACTATGGCTACACCTTC.